The 14 T cell receptor beta chains below come from one sample, sequenced in a study of blood T cell repertoires in COVID-19. Libraries were prepared by immunoSEQ multiplex PCR; TCRdb keeps only in-frame clonotypes and omits some of them. The sample yields about 300,000 clones, more than 70% seen once. Sequences were obtained from peripheral blood. The source is a woman aged 25 to 39 who had recovered from COVID-19.

The chain employs TRBV19 and TRBJ2-3; 8 bases are shared with TRBD2. Germline V gives CDR1 LNHDA, CDR2 SQIVND (reference sequence). With V trimmed by 3 bases and J by 6 bases, 8 bases remained unmatched. The CDR3 has 15 amino acids. CDR3 sequence: CASSISGGGRDTQYF. The DNA for the CDR3 is TGTGCCAGTAGTATCAGCGGCGGGGGGAGGGATACGCAGTATTTT. The full variable domain, its missing parts supplied by reference TRBV19 and TRBJ2-3, is DGGITQSPKYLFRKEGQNVTLSCEQNLNHDAMYWYRQDPGQGLRLIYYSQIVNDFQKGDIAEGYSVSREKKESFPLTVTSAQKNPTAFYLCASSISGGGRDTQYFGPGTRLTVL.

The gene calls are TRBV9 and TRBJ1-5; unclear D gene. Germline values: CDR1 SGDLS, CDR2 YYNGEE. The CDR3 has 15 amino acids. Between the trimmed V and J ends, which lost 3 bases and 2 bases, there was a span of 12 bases. CDR3 region: CASSAEGHGNQPQHF. The CDR3 DNA follows: TGTGCCAGCAGCGCGGAGGGCCATGGCAATCAGCCCCAGCATTTT.

The rearrangement links TRBV3-1 (or the pseudogene TRBV3-2) to TRBJ2-2; TRBD2 might be the D (7 bases). Germline V gene data show CDR1 as LGHDT and CDR2 as YNNKEL (reference sequence). V was trimmed by 4 bases and J by 3 bases, leaving 9 bases between them. This CDR3 has 14 amino acids. The CDR3 nucleotides read TGTGCCAGCAGCCGGGGGGGCGACACCGGGGAGCTGTTTTTT. Amino acids: CASSRGGDTGELFF.

V gene TRBV10-2 combines with J gene TRBJ1-1, with D maybe TRBD1 (6 bases). Germline CDR1 WSHSY, CDR2 SAAADI. V gave up 5 bases and J gave up 1 base, with 11 bases separating them. The CDR3 consists of 14 residues. This CDR3 is CASSRDTRNTEAFF. The DNA for the CDR3 is TGCGCCAGCAGTCGGGACACCCGGAACACTGAAGCTTTCTTT.

The V and J genes are TRBV5-1 and TRBJ1-4; possibly TRBD1 for D (5 bases). The germline gives CDR1 SGHRS, CDR2 YFSETQ. The CDR3 runs 14 residues. The ends were cut back, 4 bases at V and 11 bases at J, with 18 bases in the middle. The chain's CDR3 is CASSRVEGRGKLFF. CDR3 bases: TGCGCCAGCAGCCGGGTGGAGGGGCGGGGGAAACTGTTTTTT.

The rearrangement links TRBV20-1 to TRBJ1-1; D call uncertain. The CDR3 is 13 amino acids. Per germline, CDR1 DFQATT and CDR2 SNEGSKA (reference sequence). V was trimmed by 3 bases and J by 0 bases, leaving 8 bases between them. The CDR3 nucleotides read TGCAGTGCTAGTCATCCAGTGAACACTGAAGCTTTCTTT. The encoded protein is CSASHPVNTEAFF.

V and J are TRBV18 and TRBJ2-3, with a tentative D call TRBD1 (6 bases). The CDR3 sequence is 16 residues long. Trimming took 0 bases from V and 7 from J, leaving 17 bases between them. Germline CDR1 KGHSH, CDR2 LQKENI. The CDR3 region is CASSPPQEQGGNTQYF. In DNA, the CDR3 is TGTGCCAGCTCACCACCCCAGGAACAGGGTGGGAATACGCAGTATTTT. Filled out from reference TRBV18 and TRBJ2-3, the complete variable domain reads NAGVMQNPRHLVRRRGQEARLRCSPMKGHSHVYWYRQLPEEGLKFMVYLQKENIIDESGMPKERFSAEFPKEGPSILRIQQVVRGDSAAYFCASSPPQEQGGNTQYFGPGTRLTVL.

The chain carries TRBV3-1 (or the pseudogene TRBV3-2) and TRBJ1-1; D gene uncertain. The CDR3 is 15 residues long. Germline CDR1 LGHDT, CDR2 YNNKEL (reference sequence). Trimming cost V 1 base and J 1 base, with 10 bases left between them. This CDR3 reads CASSQGVRGNTEAFF. CDR3 bases: TGTGCCAGCAGCCAAGGGGTGAGAGGGAACACTGAAGCTTTCTTT.

This sequence joins TRBV28 and TRBJ1-5; 9 bases are a match to TRBD1. The J segment lost 5 bases and the V segment lost 5 bases, leaving 10 bases of the junction unmatched. The CDR3 has 16 residues. From germline, CDR1 is MDHEN and CDR2 SYDVKM. This chain's CDR3 is CASSDSGTGFYQPQHF. The CDR3 DNA is TGTGCCAGCAGTGATTCGGGGACAGGGTTCTATCAGCCCCAGCATTTT.

CDR3 nucleotide sequence: TGTGCCAGCAGCTCCGAAAGCCTCTCTGGGGCCAACGTCCTGACTTTC. Translated, it gives CASSSESLSGANVLTF. The rearrangement uses TRBV7-9 and TRBJ2-6, with no clear D. V shed 4 bases and J shed 0 bases, with 10 bases lying between them. The CDR3 has 16 residues. Germline-derived CDR1 and CDR2 are SEHNR and FQNEAQ (reference sequence).

This chain's CDR3 is CASSSTFSSGNTIYF. The DNA of the CDR3 is TGTGCCAGCAGCTCCACCTTTAGCTCTGGAAACACCATATATTTT. The chain couples TRBV5-5 to TRBJ1-3; D unclear. Per germline, CDR1 SGHKS and CDR2 YYEKEE (reference sequence). This CDR3 contains 15 residues. V dropped 3 bases and J dropped 0 bases, with 10 bases sitting between them.

This clone has more than one count but fewer than ten. The chain joins TRBV11-3 to TRBJ2-7; 7 positions agree with TRBD1. Germline lookup yields CDR1 SGHNT and CDR2 YENEEA. J gave up 4 bases and V 5 bases, and 11 bases lay outside the gene matches. This CDR3 spans 15 amino acids. CDR3 region: CASSARDTGDYEQYF. For the CDR3, the DNA is TGTGCCAGCAGCGCCCGGGACACAGGGGATTACGAGCAGTACTTC.

With respect to this clone: A much larger clone differs from this one at a single base, so this may be a read error. The rearrangement uses TRBV2 and TRBJ2-3; 10 bases agree with TRBD1. V was clipped by 6 bases and J by 1 base; unmatched bases: 1. The CDR3 spans 14 residues. From germline, CDR1 is SNHLY and CDR2 FYNNEI. The CDR3 here is CASRGTGGTDTQYF. In nucleotides, the CDR3 is TGTGCCAGCAGGGGGACAGGGGGCACAGATACGCAGTATTTT.

J is TRBJ1-2 and V is TRBV30; the D gene is possibly TRBD1 (5 bases). This CDR3 has 12 amino acids. Germline CDR1 and CDR2: GTSNPN and SVGIG (reference sequence). V was shortened by 4 bases and J by 7 bases, with 13 bases between the two germline ends. The CDR3 DNA reads as TGTGCCTGGATTCTTGGGGGGTTTGGCTACACCTTC. Amino acids: CAWILGGFGYTF.